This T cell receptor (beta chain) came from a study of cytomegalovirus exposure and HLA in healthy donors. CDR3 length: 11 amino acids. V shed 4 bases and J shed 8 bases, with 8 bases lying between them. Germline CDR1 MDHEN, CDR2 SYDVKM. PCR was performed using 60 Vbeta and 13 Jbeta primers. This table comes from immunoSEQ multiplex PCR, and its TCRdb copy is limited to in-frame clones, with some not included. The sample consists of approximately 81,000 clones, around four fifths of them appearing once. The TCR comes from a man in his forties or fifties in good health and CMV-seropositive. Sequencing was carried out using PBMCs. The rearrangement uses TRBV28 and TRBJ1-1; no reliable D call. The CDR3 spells CASSSTQEAFF. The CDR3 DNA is TGTGCCAGCAGTTCAACACAAGAAGCTTTCTTT.